This T cell receptor beta chain was captured in a study of blood T cells in healthy people across ages. The CDR3 spans 12 residues. CDR1 is MNHEY, CDR2 SVGEGT, per germline. V gave up 5 bases and J gave up 9 bases, with 12 bases separating them. A second roughly 6 to 11 cycle PCR used barcoded and J-beta primers. TCRdb independently ran MiXCR on the 5' RACE reads; one entry per CDR3 protein. The sample has approximately 800,000 distinct CDR3 sequences; less than 70% are singletons. The TCR sequence derives from an elderly man in good health. Sequencing was carried out using blood. The chain combines TRBV6-2 or TRBV6-3 with TRBJ2-3; D possibly corresponds to TRBD2 (6 bases). The CDR3 bases are TGTGCCAGCAGTCAGACTAGGCACACGCAGTATTTT. Residues: CASSQTRHTQYF.